The T cell receptor beta chain described here comes from a study of immune cell composition in non-small cell lung cancer. Study conclusions and caveats: Clones >0.5% enriched in tumour were rarer in adenocarcinoma (roughly 33%) than squamous (roughly 75%). No significant correlation existed between pack-years smoked and tumour clonality.

V was pared by 5 bases and J by 4 bases, with 10 bases of the junction left unmatched. The length of the CDR3 is 15 residues. Germline V lookup: CDR1 MDHEN, CDR2 SYDVKM. Sequenced by immunoSEQ multiplex PCR; TCRdb stores in-frame clones only, minus some. The sample lists over 7,500 clones, about 72% seen once, with over 10% in the top ten. Normal lung sampling was at least 3 cm from the tumour, as distant as possible. Remarks on this clone: The antigen is unknown.

The sequenced material came from non-adjacent lung tissue. The chain links TRBV28 to TRBJ1-1; 7 positions agree with TRBD1. The origin of this receptor is a human donor with non-small cell lung cancer. The CDR3 protein is CASSPNRGLGTEAFF. The CDR3 DNA is TGTGCCAGCAGTCCGAACAGGGGCCTCGGCACTGAAGCTTTCTTT.